Following are 3 T cell receptor beta chains from one sample sequenced in a study of cytomegalovirus exposure and HLA in healthy donors. The PCR made use of 60 Vbeta and 13 Jbeta primers. Only in-frame clones appear in the TCRdb table, and some are missing; sequencing was by immunoSEQ multiplex PCR. The sample holds fewer than 100,000 clones, approximately 71% seen once. Sample: PBMCs. The receptors stem from a female donor in good health and CMV-seronegative.

The genes are TRBV27 and TRBJ2-1; D is unresolved. Germline CDR1 reads MNHEY; CDR2 reads SMNVEV (reference sequence). The CDR3 loop spans 11 amino acids. Trimming pared 5 bases from V and 6 bases from J, leaving 5 bases between. CDR3 in amino acids: CASSMRNEQFF. The CDR3 DNA follows: TGTGCCAGCAGTATGCGCAATGAGCAGTTCTTC.

This chain links TRBV6-5 with TRBJ1-5; TRBD1 aligns across 8 bases. Germline loops: CDR1 MNHEY, CDR2 SVGAGI. This CDR3 is 15 amino acids long. With V trimmed by 5 bases and J by 4 bases, 7 bases remained unmatched. DNA for the CDR3: TGTGCCAGCAGTCCCTGGGACAGGAGAAATCAGCCCCAGCATTTT. This codes for CASSPWDRRNQPQHF.

The rearrangement uses TRBV18 and TRBJ2-3, with D possibly matching TRBD2 (5 bases). Looked up from germline, CDR1 is KGHSH and CDR2 is LQKENI. The CDR3 has 16 amino acids. V lost 3 bases, J lost 3 bases, and 16 bases lay in between. The CDR3 reads CASSPPGIAGTDTQYF. The CDR3 region has the DNA TGTGCCAGCTCACCGCCGGGGATAGCCGGGACAGATACGCAGTATTTT.